This TCR beta chain was documented in a study of shared clonotypes between healthy human individuals. CDR3 size: 13 residues. The germline V and J ends were trimmed by 6 bases and 6 bases, with 15 bases remaining between them. CDR1 is MDHEN, CDR2 SYDVKM, per germline. Repertoires were generated with immunoSEQ multiplex PCR, while TCRdb's copy carries only in-frame clones and drops some. The data hold around 2.5 million clones, with 93% observed a single time. Sequencing was performed on naive CD4+ T cells from PBMCs. Subset of the sample: CD45RA+ positively selected. The receptor was derived from a man between 18 and 29 years old in good health. Some clones in this sample may be carry-over from other donors' samples. The chain combines TRBV28 with TRBJ2-7; D may be TRBD1 (7 bases). In nucleotides, the CDR3 is TGTGCCAGCAGCAGGGGGGTGCGAAGCGAGCAGTACTTC. Its translation is CASSRGVRSEQYF.